This T cell receptor (beta chain) was recorded in a study of T-cell memory formation after mild COVID-19. Per germline, CDR1 SGHTA and CDR2 FQGNSA. The CDR3 extends over 14 amino acids. Trimming left V 3 bases short and J 5 bases short, with 13 bases between. 5'RACE primed from the constant segment yielded TCR alpha and TCR beta cDNA libraries bearing sample barcodes and UMIs. TCRdb used MiXCR to reprocess the 5' RACE reads, holding one entry per CDR3 protein. The data hold 200,000 to 250,000 distinct CDR3 sequences, with around 25% observed a single time. The V and J genes are TRBV7-2 and TRBJ2-5; either TRBD1 or TRBD2 may fit D (6 bases each). This receptor was obtained from an adult woman who had mild COVID-19 (a few samples of this study predate the infection). Cell type and time point are not known. Source material: PBMCs or a T cell subset sorted from them (not recorded which). The chain's CDR3 is CASSLRGAAETQYF. The CDR3 DNA reads as TGTGCCAGCAGCTTGAGGGGGGCAGCGGAGACCCAGTACTTC.